Listed below are T cell receptor beta chains from one sample, sequenced in a study of OX40 agonist ivuxolimab in advanced cancers. Using immunoSEQ multiplex PCR, the repertoire was profiled, and TCRdb retains in-frame clones only, with some absent. Of approximately 32,000 clones listed, approximately 90% are singletons. Sequences were derived from CD4+ or CD8+ T cells sorted from blood, sampled in a trial of the OX40 agonist ivuxolimab. All receptors derive from an adult with an advanced solid tumor such as melanoma, head and neck, liver or kidney cancer. CDR3s leave out the opening cysteine and the closing phenylalanine or tryptophan. The D gene is left open where the match is weak. Rows may omit the clone size; those that give it use once, few, many or a size class.

size: NA; D: NA; V: TRBV10-2; J: TRBJ2-5; CDR3: ASSESGRETQY
size: NA; D: TRBD2; V: TRBV2; J: TRBJ2-1; CDR3: ASCREGRGEQF
size: once; D: NA; V: TRBV7-9; J: TRBJ2-7; CDR3: ASSLALGTWDEQY
size: NA; D: TRBD1; V: TRBV27; J: TRBJ1-5; CDR3: ASSAQTGSRNQPQH
size: NA; D: NA; V: TRBV15; J: TRBJ2-3; CDR3: ATSRDNTQY
size: NA; D: NA; V: TRBV29-1; J: TRBJ1-1; CDR3: SAGHDLNTEAF
size: few; D: TRBD1; V: TRBV5-1; J: TRBJ1-4; CDR3: ASSPGTGVEKLF
size: NA; D: NA; V: TRBV12-5; J: TRBJ1-5; CDR3: ASAVNQPQH
size: NA; D: TRBD1; V: TRBV7-9; J: TRBJ2-5; CDR3: ASSFWTGGEETQY
size: once; D: NA; V: TRBV18; J: TRBJ2-2; CDR3: ASSPRNLDGELF
size: NA; D: NA; V: TRBV9; J: TRBJ1-4; CDR3: ASSARPSLGEKLF
size: NA; D: NA; V: TRBV19; J: TRBJ1-1; CDR3: ASSISAGYLAF
size: NA; D: NA; V: TRBV2; J: TRBJ1-5; CDR3: ASNLRGGDQPQH
size: NA; D: NA; V: TRBV19; J: TRBJ1-5; CDR3: ASSIEGRATQPQH
size: NA; D: TRBD1; V: TRBV29-1; J: TRBJ1-2; CDR3: SVGGSGTDIYGYT
size: NA; D: TRBD1; V: TRBV29-1; J: TRBJ1-2; CDR3: SVGGGLNYGYT
size: NA; D: NA; V: TRBV7-2; J: TRBJ2-7; CDR3: ASSRNLGYEQY
size: NA; D: NA; V: TRBV7-9; J: TRBJ2-3; CDR3: ASSPPGLSTDTQY
size: once; D: TRBD1; V: TRBV7-9; J: TRBJ1-1; CDR3: ASSFLDREWTEAF
size: NA; D: NA; V: TRBV6-6; J: TRBJ1-2; CDR3: ASSPSVGYGYT
size: once; D: NA; V: TRBV6-5; J: TRBJ2-2; CDR3: ASRELGGELF
size: NA; D: NA; V: TRBV18; J: TRBJ2-6; CDR3: ASSPRTSGANVLT
size: NA; D: NA; V: TRBV14; J: TRBJ1-2; CDR3: ASSLLGQGNYGYT
size: NA; D: TRBD1; V: TRBV27; J: TRBJ2-1; CDR3: ASSPTGAHEQF
size: NA; D: NA; V: TRBV5-1; J: TRBJ2-1; CDR3: ASSLVDEQF
size: NA; D: NA; V: TRBV14; J: TRBJ2-5; CDR3: ASNRAQETQY
size: once; D: TRBD2; V: TRBV7-3; J: TRBJ2-1; CDR3: ASSLSSGSPEQF
size: NA; D: NA; V: TRBV6-1; J: TRBJ2-1; CDR3: ASSATPESSYNEQF
size: NA; D: NA; V: TRBV5-1; J: TRBJ2-7; CDR3: ASSLGPWEQY
size: NA; D: TRBD1; V: TRBV29-1; J: TRBJ2-5; CDR3: SVATGDQETQY
size: NA; D: NA; V: TRBV2; J: TRBJ2-3; CDR3: ASRPGRSADTQY
size: NA; D: TRBD1; V: TRBV4-3; J: TRBJ2-5; CDR3: ASSLQGAEETQY
size: once; D: NA; V: TRBV27; J: TRBJ2-7; CDR3: ASANQGHPYEQY
size: once; D: TRBD1; V: TRBV28; J: TRBJ2-7; CDR3: ASSNAGTGGSEQY
size: NA; D: TRBD2; V: TRBV19; J: TRBJ2-3; CDR3: ASSINAPGVGGRADTQY
size: once; D: TRBD1; V: TRBV6-5; J: TRBJ2-1; CDR3: ASKRDRGYNEQF
size: NA; D: TRBD2; V: TRBV10-3; J: TRBJ2-7; CDR3: AISHTSGSEDEQY
size: NA; D: NA; V: TRBV27; J: TRBJ1-1; CDR3: ASSFHGMGTEAF